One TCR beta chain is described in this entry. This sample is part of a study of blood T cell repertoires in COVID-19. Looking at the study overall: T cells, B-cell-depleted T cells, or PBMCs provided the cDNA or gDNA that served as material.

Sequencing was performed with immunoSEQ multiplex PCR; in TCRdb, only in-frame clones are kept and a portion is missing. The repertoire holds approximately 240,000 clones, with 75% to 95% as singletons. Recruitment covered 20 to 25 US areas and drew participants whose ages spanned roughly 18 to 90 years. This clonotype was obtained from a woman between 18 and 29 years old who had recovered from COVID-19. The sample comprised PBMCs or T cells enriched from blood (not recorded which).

The CDR3, as DNA: TGCAGCGTCTCCGGGACAGGGGGAGGAAGCCCGTACTTC. It encodes CSVSGTGGGSPYF. This chain connects TRBV29-1 to TRBJ2-7; 11 bases match TRBD1. In germline, CDR1 is SQVTM, CDR2 ANQGSEA. J lost 12 bases, V lost 6 bases, and 13 bases had no gene match. The CDR3 runs 13 residues.